These 4 T cell receptor beta chains were all obtained from the same sample, sequenced in a study of esophageal squamous cell carcinoma tumors. After a first PCR with P20EA plus a TCR alpha or TCR beta constant-region primer, a nested PCR used CA2 or CB2. Unbiased adaptor ligation RT-PCR amplified the TCR genes, and a polyT18-containing BSL-18E primer primed reverse transcription. Each CDR3 protein gets one entry after TCRdb re-called the 5' RACE reads with MiXCR. This listing includes a handful of distinct CDR3 sequences. Material for sequencing was tumor tissue. These receptors were taken from a man aged 50-79 years with esophageal squamous cell carcinoma.

The table lists this clonotype with a count of one. This beta chain is a stray sequence in a library constructed for alpha chains; its clone size is not meaningful. The genes are TRBV27 and TRBJ2-2; D gene unclear. Germline CDR1 is MNHEY and CDR2 is SMNVEV (reference sequence). CDR3 size: 13 residues. Trimming cost V 2 bases and J 8 bases, with 9 bases left between them. The chain's CDR3 is CASSLGSSGELFF. CDR3 DNA sequence: TGTGCCAGCAGTTTAGGATCTTCAGGGGAGCTGTTTTTT.

As regards this clonotype: A library made for alpha chains picked up this beta chain off target, so its size means little. The rearrangement links TRBV4-1 to TRBJ2-3; the match to TRBD2 covers 10 bases. The CDR3 covers 21 residues. Germline V gives CDR1 MGHRA, CDR2 YSYEKL. The V segment lost 1 base and the J segment 1 base; nucleotides outside the gene matches: 17. The chain's CDR3 is CASSQGQVGLAGVWGTDTQYF. The CDR3 DNA reads TGCGCCAGCAGCCAAGGCCAAGTCGGGCTAGCGGGAGTATGGGGCACAGATACGCAGTATTTT.

Points on this clonotype: As an off-target read in a library built for alpha chains, this beta chain has a frequency of little significance. The J gene is TRBJ2-1, the V gene TRBV7-2; D may be TRBD2 (6 bases). V was cut by 7 bases and J by 4 bases, with 17 bases left in between. The length of the CDR3 is 15 residues. Germline lookup yields CDR1 SGHTA and CDR2 FQGNSA. The CDR3 reads CASIYGTEGYNEQFF. DNA for the CDR3: TGTGCCAGCATCTATGGGACGGAGGGGTACAATGAGCAGTTCTTC.

This clonotype was counted once. Since the library was made to target alpha chains, this beta chain is a stray read and its abundance is not meaningful. The chain couples TRBV7-2 to TRBJ2-7; 7 bases fit TRBD1. Germline-derived CDR1 and CDR2 are SGHTA and FQGNSA. J was trimmed by 1 base and V by 3 bases; bases with no gene match: 3. This CDR3 comprises 14 residues. The CDR3 DNA is TGTGCCAGCAGCTTTGGGACAGCTTCCTACGAGCAGTACTTC. This sequence encodes CASSFGTASYEQYF.